These T cell receptor beta chains were read from a single sample in a study of cytotoxic CD8 clonotypes in ibrutinib-treated CLL. Assay: immunoSEQ multiplex PCR; the TCRdb copy retains only in-frame clones and omits some. The sample has around 140,000 clones, approximately 85% seen once. The sequencing here drew on PBMCs, taken after 24 months of ibrutinib treatment. The receptor set was obtained from a human donor with chronic lymphocytic leukemia. CDR3s include the opening cysteine and the closing phenylalanine or tryptophan. Fields, in order: V gene, J gene, D gene, clone size, CDR3 DNA, CDR3 protein. D genes are given only for firm matches. The size of a clone is reported for some rows only, either as once, few or many, or as a class for expanded clones.

TRBV28	TRBJ2-1	NA	NA	TGTGCCAGCAGAAGGACTCTCGATGAGCAGTTCTTC	CASRRTLDEQFF
TRBV4-3	TRBJ2-3	TRBD2	NA	TGCGCCAGCAGCCAAGCTATGGGGGCTAGCGGGAGGGCAGATACGCAGTATTTT	CASSQAMGASGRADTQYF
TRBV9	TRBJ2-2	TRBD2	NA	TGTGCCAGCAGCGTAGAAGCGGGGACCGGGGAGCTGTTTTTT	CASSVEAGTGELFF
TRBV2	TRBJ2-1	NA	NA	TGTGCCAGCAGTGACAGCGCAGCCTACAATGAGCAGTTCTTC	CASSDSAAYNEQFF
TRBV28	TRBJ2-5	NA	NA	TGTGCCAGCAGTTTAATAGGGGTCGAGACCCAGTACTTC	CASSLIGVETQYF
TRBV28	TRBJ1-4	NA	NA	TGTGCCAGCAGTTTATCCCTGGGGGTGGGTGAAAAACTGTTTTTT	CASSLSLGVGEKLFF
TRBV6-6	TRBJ2-7	NA	NA	TGTGCCACGAGAGGGGGTGCTTCCTACGAGCAGTACTTC	CATRGGASYEQYF
TRBV30	TRBJ1-5	NA	NA	TGTGCCTGGAGTGTCCGGGCAGGTCATCAGCCCCAGCATTTT	CAWSVRAGHQPQHF
TRBV29-1	TRBJ1-1	NA	few	TGCAGCGTCCCCGGGCCCGAAGCTTTCTTT	CSVPGPEAFF
TRBV5-5	TRBJ1-1	TRBD1	NA	TGTGCCAGCAGCTTGCTCGGACAGGGTATCGATGAAGCTTTCTTT	CASSLLGQGIDEAFF
TRBV5-4	TRBJ1-2	NA	NA	TGTGCCAGCCTCTTTGGGGGGGCTCGGTATGGCTACACCTTC	CASLFGGARYGYTF
TRBV2	TRBJ1-3	TRBD1	NA	TGTGCCAGCAGTCCCCAGGGGGCTGGAAACACCATATATTTT	CASSPQGAGNTIYF
TRBV4-3	TRBJ2-3	NA	NA	TGCGCCAGCAGCCAAGGGGGCGGGGGCGCCCCAGATACGCAGTATTTT	CASSQGGGGAPDTQYF
TRBV11-3	TRBJ2-2	TRBD1	once	TGTGCCAGCAGCTCCCAGGCAGGGGGCTTAACCACCGGGGAGCTGTTTTTT	CASSSQAGGLTTGELFF
TRBV6-6	TRBJ2-7	TRBD2	NA	TGTGCCAGCAGTGGCACTAGCGGGGTGGCCTACGAGCAGTACTTC	CASSGTSGVAYEQYF
TRBV25-1	TRBJ2-1	NA	NA	TGTGCCAGCAGTGAATATCCCGCCTCCTACAATGAGCAGTTCTTC	CASSEYPASYNEQFF
TRBV18	TRBJ2-7	TRBD1	NA	TGTGCCAGCTCACCGGGACAGGTTTACGAGCAGTACTTC	CASSPGQVYEQYF
TRBV9	TRBJ2-3	TRBD1	NA	TGTGCCAGCAGCCCCCGACAGGGGGCGGGCACAGATACGCAGTATTTT	CASSPRQGAGTDTQYF
TRBV10-1	TRBJ1-1	NA	NA	TGCGCCACCAGCGGGACTGGGACTGAAGCTTTCTTT	CATSGTGTEAFF
TRBV7-9	TRBJ2-3	NA	once	TGTGCCAGCAGCTCTGTAGGTTGGGGGCCTAGCACAGATACGCAGTATTTT	CASSSVGWGPSTDTQYF
TRBV5-6	TRBJ1-1	TRBD1	NA	TGCGCCAGCAGCTTTAGGACAGGGCTCTCCACTGAAGCTTTCTTT	CASSFRTGLSTEAFF
TRBV6-1	TRBJ1-2	NA	NA	TGTGCCAGCAGTGAGCAGGGAGGCATCTATGGCTACACCTTC	CASSEQGGIYGYTF
TRBV5-1	TRBJ1-1	NA	NA	TGCGCCAGCAGCCTAGGACGGAACACTGAAGCTTTCTTT	CASSLGRNTEAFF
TRBV5-6	TRBJ2-3	TRBD1	NA	TGTGCCAGCAGCTCCGGGACAGGGGCCTCCTTGAGGACGCAGTATTTT	CASSSGTGASLRTQYF
TRBV7-9	TRBJ2-1	TRBD2	NA	TGTGCCAGCAGCTTAGCGGGTAGCGGGGAGGATTTGGGTGAGCAGTTCTTC	CASSLAGSGEDLGEQFF
TRBV5-4	TRBJ2-5	TRBD2	NA	TGTGCCAGCAGAGAGGCTTGGGCGGGGGGTCAAGAGACCCAGTACTTC	CASREAWAGGQETQYF
TRBV4-3	TRBJ2-3	TRBD2	NA	TGCGCCAGCAGCCAGACGCTGCCGGGACTAGCGGGAGCCACTAGCACAGATACGCAGTATTTT	CASSQTLPGLAGATSTDTQYF
TRBV27	TRBJ2-6	NA	NA	TGTGCCAGCAGCCCCCATAACTCTGGGGCCAACGTCCTGACTTTC	CASSPHNSGANVLTF
TRBV7-3	TRBJ1-1	NA	NA	TGTGCCAGCAGCTTGGTCGCAGGGCAGGGTGCCCAAGCTTTCTTT	CASSLVAGQGAQAFF
TRBV2	TRBJ2-7	NA	NA	TGTGCCAGCAGTATGGAGGGCTTCTACGAGCAGTACTTC	CASSMEGFYEQYF
TRBV14	TRBJ1-2	TRBD1	NA	TGTGCCAGCAGCCAAACCAAAGGGTCAAGGGACAGCTATGGCTACACCTTC	CASSQTKGSRDSYGYTF
TRBV18	TRBJ2-7	TRBD1	few	TGTGCCAGCTCCCAGGGGGCCGACGAGCAGTACTTC	CASSQGADEQYF
TRBV2	TRBJ2-1	NA	NA	TGTGCCAGCTCGTACGGAGCCGTTTACAATGAGCAGTTCTTC	CASSYGAVYNEQFF
TRBV5-6	TRBJ1-1	NA	NA	TGTGCCAGCAGCTTCATGTGGGAGCGTGGTTTCTTT	CASSFMWERGFF
TRBV29-1	TRBJ1-5	NA	few	TGCAGCGTTGGAGGCAGCAATCAGCCCCAGCATTTT	CSVGGSNQPQHF
TRBV21-1	TRBJ2-5	NA	NA	TGTGCCAGCAGCAATCCACAGGGCGGTGAGGAGACCCAGTACTTC	CASSNPQGGEETQYF
TRBV7-8	TRBJ2-1	NA	NA	TGTGCCAGCAGCTTAGTTCTAGCCAATGAGCAGTTCTTC	CASSLVLANEQFF
TRBV5-4	TRBJ2-7	NA	once	TGTGCCAGCAGCTTGGCCAACGAGCAGTACTTC	CASSLANEQYF
TRBV2	TRBJ2-5	TRBD2	NA	TGTGCCAGCAGGGAAGGGGCCTCGGGGGGTACCCAGTACTTC	CASREGASGGTQYF
TRBV27	TRBJ1-2	TRBD1	NA	TGTGCCAGCAGCCCTGGACAGGGTAACTATGGCTACACCTTC	CASSPGQGNYGYTF
TRBV27	TRBJ1-6	NA	NA	TGTGCCAGCAGGGGGGGGTGGAGTTCACCCCTCCACTTT	CASRGGWSSPLHF
TRBV7-9	TRBJ2-3	TRBD2	once	TGTGCCAGCAGCCGACAACTGCGTACCCGGGAGGGCACAGATACGCAGTATTTT	CASSRQLRTREGTDTQYF
TRBV14	TRBJ1-5	TRBD1	NA	TGTGCCAGCAGCCGGACAGGGGACAATCAGCCCCAGCATTTT	CASSRTGDNQPQHF
TRBV10-3	TRBJ1-1	NA	few	TGTGCCATCAGTGCGGTAGGGAACACTGAAGCTTTCTTT	CAISAVGNTEAFF
TRBV10-3	TRBJ2-7	NA	NA	TGTGCCATCAGTGAGGCGGAAACCTACGAGCAGTACTTC	CAISEAETYEQYF
TRBV19	TRBJ1-2	NA	NA	TGTGCCAGTTCAAATCCATGGGGCAGCAGTAACTATGGCTACACCTTC	CASSNPWGSSNYGYTF
TRBV2	TRBJ2-1	TRBD1	NA	TGTGCCAGTATGAGGGACAGGGGCAGCAATGAGCAGTTCTTC	CASMRDRGSNEQFF
TRBV5-8	TRBJ2-2	TRBD2	NA	TGTGCCAGCAGCCCTCAGCGGGGTAACACCGGGGAGCTGTTTTTT	CASSPQRGNTGELFF
TRBV5-5	TRBJ2-1	TRBD2	once	TGTGCCAGCAGTCGGTCCTCTAGCGGGCAGTTCTTC	CASSRSSSGQFF